The 14 T cell receptor beta chains in this list originate from one sample, sequenced in a study of blood T cell repertoires in COVID-19. Method: immunoSEQ multiplex PCR; TCRdb's copy keeps in-frame clones and lacks some. Among 150,000 to 200,000 clones, around 84% were seen once, and the ten largest hold around 5%. The sequenced material came from peripheral blood. Source of these receptors: a woman between 50 and 59 years old with COVID-19, enrolled during active disease.

The CDR3 sequence: CASSPPEETNEKLFF. In nucleotides, the CDR3 is TGTGCCAGCTCACCACCGGAGGAAACTAATGAAAAACTGTTTTTT. The chain joins TRBV18 to TRBJ1-4; D uncertain. Germline values: CDR1 KGHSH, CDR2 LQKENI. V gave up 0 bases and J gave up 1 base, with 6 bases separating them. This CDR3 has 15 residues.

The J gene is TRBJ2-5, the V gene TRBV7-3, with unresolved D. Looked up from germline, CDR1 is SGHTA and CDR2 is FQGTGA. This CDR3 is built from 13 residues. Trimming pared 5 bases from V and 5 bases from J, leaving 12 bases between. CDR3 DNA sequence: TGTGCCAGCAGCGAGACTCCGAGGGAGACCCAGTACTTC. Its translation is CASSETPRETQYF.

The chain couples TRBV20-1 to TRBJ1-2; D is uncertain. Germline CDR1 is DFQATT and CDR2 is SNEGSKA (reference sequence). The CDR3 has 10 residues. The CDR3 loop is CRATGYGYTF. CDR3 in DNA: TGCAGGGCCACGGGCTATGGCTACACCTTC.

V is TRBV15 and J is TRBJ1-2; a possible D gene is TRBD1 (5 bases). V was shortened by 0 bases and J by 4 bases, with 9 bases between the two germline ends. Germline CDR1 LNHNV, CDR2 YYDKDF (reference sequence). CDR3 length: 14 amino acids. The CDR3 DNA is TGTGCCACCAGCAGAGACAGGGTTGGCTATGGCTACACCTTC. This codes for CATSRDRVGYGYTF.

This clone was counted between two and nine times. The V gene is TRBV12-3 or TRBV12-4, the J gene TRBJ1-2, with TRBD1 matching 8 bases. Germline trimming cut 6 bases from V and 3 bases from J; bases unmatched to any gene: 3. The CDR3 runs 13 residues. The CDR3 protein is CASSPDRDYGYTF. In DNA form, the CDR3 reads TGTGCCAGCAGCCCGGACAGGGACTATGGCTACACCTTC.

This chain uses TRBV3-1 (or the pseudogene TRBV3-2) with TRBJ1-2; D unresolved. The CDR3 sequence is 13 residues long. V lost 3 bases and J lost 6, with 11 bases in between. CDR1 and CDR2 from the germline V gene are LGHDT and YNNKEL (reference sequence). The CDR3 is CASSHGESDGYTF. CDR3 coding DNA: TGTGCCAGCAGCCACGGGGAAAGTGATGGCTACACCTTC.

J is TRBJ2-1 and V is TRBV5-4; no definite D call. The CDR3 runs to 15 residues. Between the trimmed V and J ends, which lost 2 bases and 0 bases, there was a span of 9 bases. Germline assignment: CDR1 SGHNT and CDR2 YYREEE (reference sequence). CDR3 amino acids: CASSFSQSSYNEQFF. Written as DNA, the CDR3 is TGTGCCAGCAGCTTTTCACAGAGCTCCTACAATGAGCAGTTCTTC.

The rearrangement joins TRBV9 to TRBJ2-2, with TRBD1 matching 7 bases. V lost 0 bases and J lost 0; bases outside the gene matches: 2. This CDR3 spans 16 amino acids. Per germline, CDR1 SGDLS and CDR2 YYNGEE. The CDR3 DNA follows: TGTGCCAGCAGCGTAGACGGACAGGCGAACACCGGGGAGCTGTTTTTT. It encodes CASSVDGQANTGELFF.

The V call is TRBV5-4, the J call TRBJ2-3; D perhaps matches TRBD1 (6 bases). CDR1 is SGHNT and CDR2 is YYREEE in the germline V gene (reference sequence). The CDR3 sequence is 14 residues long. Trimming shortened V by 3 bases and J by 5 bases, and 13 bases separated the two germline ends. CDR3 in DNA: TGTGCCAGCAGCTCCGGGACACTGGGAGATACGCAGTATTTT. Translating it yields CASSSGTLGDTQYF.

This clone occurred once. The V and J genes are TRBV2 and TRBJ2-7; TRBD1 might be the D (5 bases). The length of the CDR3 is 14 residues. Trimming removed 7 bases at V and 1 base at J, with 14 bases between. Germline CDR1 and CDR2: SNHLY and FYNNEI. CDR3: CASKFGQGSYEQYF. As DNA, the CDR3 is TGTGCCAGCAAGTTTGGGCAGGGATCCTACGAGCAGTACTTC. Full variable domain (outside the CDR3, taken from reference TRBV2 and TRBJ2-7): EPEVTQTPSHQVTQMGQEVILRCVPISNHLYFYWYRQILGQKVEFLVSFYNNEISEKSEIFDDQFSVERPDGSNFTLKIRSTKLEDSAMYFCASKFGQGSYEQYFGPGTRLTVT.

In its sample, this clone was seen once. The chain carries TRBV4-1 and TRBJ1-4; possibly TRBD1 for D (5 bases). CDR3 length: 15 residues. V gave up 1 base and J gave up 8 bases, with 14 bases separating them. The germline V gene has CDR1 MGHRA and CDR2 YSYEKL. The CDR3 DNA reads TGCGCCAGCAGCCAAGGGGGCCAGGAGGGAGAAAAACTGTTTTTT. Translating gives CASSQGGQEGEKLFF.

The gene calls are TRBV7-3 and TRBJ2-2, with 11 bases matching TRBD2. J was trimmed by 4 bases and V by 5 bases; bases with no gene match: 3. CDR3 length: 15 residues. Germline loops: CDR1 SGHTA, CDR2 FQGTGA. The CDR3 region has the DNA TGTGCCAGCAGCCGAACTAGCGGGGGCACCGGGGAGCTGTTTTTT. Amino acid sequence: CASSRTSGGTGELFF.

This chain uses TRBV10-3 with TRBJ2-1, with a possible D match to TRBD2 (5 bases). Germline-derived CDR1 and CDR2 are ENHRY and SYGVKD. The CDR3 contains 15 residues. V was shortened by 6 bases and J by 9 bases, with 21 bases between the two germline ends. CDR3 residues: CAISNEGLGNVEQFF. CDR3 nucleotides: TGTGCCATCAGCAACGAGGGTTTGGGGAACGTTGAGCAGTTCTTC.

The count of this clone is one. The chain couples TRBV12-3 or TRBV12-4 to TRBJ2-2; D remains unclear. This CDR3 contains 13 residues. The V gene lost 4 bases and the J gene lost 6 bases, with 9 bases spanning the gap. In nucleotides, the CDR3 is TGTGCCAGCAGTTCCCCGGTCCCCGGGGAGCTGTTTTTT. It specifies CASSSPVPGELFF.